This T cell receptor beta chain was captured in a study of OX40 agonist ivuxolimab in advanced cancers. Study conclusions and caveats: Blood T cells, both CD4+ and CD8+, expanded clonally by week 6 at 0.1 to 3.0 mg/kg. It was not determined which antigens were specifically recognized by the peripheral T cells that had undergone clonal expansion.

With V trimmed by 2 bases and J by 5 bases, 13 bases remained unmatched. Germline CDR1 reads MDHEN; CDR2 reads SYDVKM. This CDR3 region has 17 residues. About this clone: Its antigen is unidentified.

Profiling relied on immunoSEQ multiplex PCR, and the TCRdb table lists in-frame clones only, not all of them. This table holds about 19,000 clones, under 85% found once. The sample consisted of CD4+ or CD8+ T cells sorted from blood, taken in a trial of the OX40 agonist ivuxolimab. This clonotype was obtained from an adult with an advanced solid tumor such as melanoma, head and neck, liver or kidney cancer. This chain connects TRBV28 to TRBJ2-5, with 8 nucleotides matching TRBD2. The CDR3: CASSLPRGGGPRETQYF. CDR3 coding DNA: TGTGCCAGCAGTTTACCCCGCGGCGGGGGGCCAAGGGAGACCCAGTACTTC.